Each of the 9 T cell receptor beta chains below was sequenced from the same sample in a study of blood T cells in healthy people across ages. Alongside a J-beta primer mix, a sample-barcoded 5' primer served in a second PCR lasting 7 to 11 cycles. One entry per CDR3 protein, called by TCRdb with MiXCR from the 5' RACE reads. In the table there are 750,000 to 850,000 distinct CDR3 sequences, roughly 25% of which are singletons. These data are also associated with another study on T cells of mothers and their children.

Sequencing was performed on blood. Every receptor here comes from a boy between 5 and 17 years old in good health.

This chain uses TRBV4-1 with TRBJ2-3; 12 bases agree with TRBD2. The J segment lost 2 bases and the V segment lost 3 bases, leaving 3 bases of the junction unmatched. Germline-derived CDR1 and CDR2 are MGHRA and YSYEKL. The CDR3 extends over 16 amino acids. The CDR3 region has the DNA TGCGCCAGCAGCCAGAGGACTAGCGGGGTCACAGATACGCAGTATTTT. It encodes CASSQRTSGVTDTQYF.

CDR3 residues: CASSRPHEQYF. CDR3 nucleotides: TGTGCCAGCAGCCGCCCCCACGAGCAGTACTTC. The chain links TRBV5-7 to TRBJ2-7; no definite D call. TRBV5-7 is labeled an ORF, and its function is uncertain. Trimming stripped 4 bases from V and 5 bases from J, with 7 bases between. The length of the CDR3 is 11 residues.

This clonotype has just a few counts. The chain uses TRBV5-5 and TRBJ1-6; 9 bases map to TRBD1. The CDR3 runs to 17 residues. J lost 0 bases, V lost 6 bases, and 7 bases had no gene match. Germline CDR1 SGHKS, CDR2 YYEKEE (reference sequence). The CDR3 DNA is TGTGCCAGCAAAGGACAGGGGACCCGCTCCTATAATTCACCCCTCCACTTT. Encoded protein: CASKGQGTRSYNSPLHF.

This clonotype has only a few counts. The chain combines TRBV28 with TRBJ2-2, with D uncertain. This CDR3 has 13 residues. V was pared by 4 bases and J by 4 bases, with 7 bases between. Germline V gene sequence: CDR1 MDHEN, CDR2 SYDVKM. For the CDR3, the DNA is TGTGCCAGCAGTTCCCCCTCCACCGGGGAGCTGTTTTTT. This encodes CASSSPSTGELFF.

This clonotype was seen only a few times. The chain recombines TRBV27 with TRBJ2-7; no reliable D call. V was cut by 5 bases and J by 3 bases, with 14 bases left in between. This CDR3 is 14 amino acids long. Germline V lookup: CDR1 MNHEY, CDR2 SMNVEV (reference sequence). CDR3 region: CASSRHDLGYEQYF. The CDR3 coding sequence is TGTGCCAGCAGTCGACACGATCTGGGCTACGAGCAGTACTTC.

CDR3 amino acids: CASSPAVIQETQYF. For the CDR3, the DNA is TGTGCCAGCAGCCCAGCGGTAATCCAAGAGACCCAGTACTTC. The chain employs TRBV7-9 and TRBJ2-5; TRBD2 is a possible D gene (5 bases). CDR1 and CDR2 (germline): SEHNR, FQNEAQ (reference sequence). The CDR3 totals 14 residues. Trimming removed 5 bases from V and 1 base from J, with 11 bases in between.

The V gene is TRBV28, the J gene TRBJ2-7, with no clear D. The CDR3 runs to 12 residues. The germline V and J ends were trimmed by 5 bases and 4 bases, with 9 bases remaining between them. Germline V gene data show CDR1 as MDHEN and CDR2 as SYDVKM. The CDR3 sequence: CASSPHRYEQYF. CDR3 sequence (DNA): TGTGCCAGCAGTCCCCATAGGTACGAGCAGTACTTC.

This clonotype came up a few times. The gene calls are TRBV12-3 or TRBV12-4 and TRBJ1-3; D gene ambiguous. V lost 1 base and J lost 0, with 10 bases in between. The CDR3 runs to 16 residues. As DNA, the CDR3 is TGTGCCAGCAGTTTAGGGGCGTCAACCTCTGGAAACACCATATATTTT. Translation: CASSLGASTSGNTIYF.

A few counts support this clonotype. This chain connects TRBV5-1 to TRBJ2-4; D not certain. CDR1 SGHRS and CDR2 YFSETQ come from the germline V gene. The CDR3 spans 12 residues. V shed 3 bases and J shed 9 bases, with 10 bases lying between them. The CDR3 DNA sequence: TGCGCCAGCAGCTACAAGGGAACCATTCAGTACTTC. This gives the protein CASSYKGTIQYF.